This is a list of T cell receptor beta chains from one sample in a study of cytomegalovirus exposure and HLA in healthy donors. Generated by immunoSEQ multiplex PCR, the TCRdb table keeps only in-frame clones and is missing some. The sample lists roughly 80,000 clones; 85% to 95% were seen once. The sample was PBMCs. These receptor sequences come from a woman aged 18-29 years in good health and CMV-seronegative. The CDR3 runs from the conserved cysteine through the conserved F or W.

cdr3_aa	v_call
CASSPRRGGERGEQFF	TRBV7-9
CASSTENRGGYTF	TRBV19
CASSGGIRVEKLFF	TRBV6-1
CASRADRFGIQYF	TRBV5-4
CATSRGPGQRETQYF	TRBV15
CASRGQNTDTQYF	TRBV9
CASSDAGGLNQPQHF	TRBV2
CASGLVFDGRVSSGELFF	TRBV12-5
CASSLVGAGANYGYTF	TRBV5-1
CAISESPGQGIYEQYF	TRBV10-3
CSVEEDSETQYF	TRBV29-1
CASSHRATGTEAFF	TRBV11-3
CASSPAGQVNSQYF	TRBV7-2
CASSQDRQGYNEQFF	TRBV4-1
CASSLGRGRGISGANVLTF	TRBV27
CASSSSSGTDTQYF	TRBV7-2
CASSQGLAGGPSETQYF	TRBV5-5
CASRLGENRGKVGWNQPQHF	TRBV12-2
CASSLWEQETQYF	TRBV7-6
CASTLTGVDEQFF	TRBV5-6
CASSVVANYNEQFF	TRBV9
CASSQVAGGAVDLAKNIQYF	TRBV4-1
CASSDRLTGKGYEQYF	TRBV21-1
CASRAGQGSYEQYF	TRBV6-6
CASSLTSGGPGSGANVLTF	TRBV7-6